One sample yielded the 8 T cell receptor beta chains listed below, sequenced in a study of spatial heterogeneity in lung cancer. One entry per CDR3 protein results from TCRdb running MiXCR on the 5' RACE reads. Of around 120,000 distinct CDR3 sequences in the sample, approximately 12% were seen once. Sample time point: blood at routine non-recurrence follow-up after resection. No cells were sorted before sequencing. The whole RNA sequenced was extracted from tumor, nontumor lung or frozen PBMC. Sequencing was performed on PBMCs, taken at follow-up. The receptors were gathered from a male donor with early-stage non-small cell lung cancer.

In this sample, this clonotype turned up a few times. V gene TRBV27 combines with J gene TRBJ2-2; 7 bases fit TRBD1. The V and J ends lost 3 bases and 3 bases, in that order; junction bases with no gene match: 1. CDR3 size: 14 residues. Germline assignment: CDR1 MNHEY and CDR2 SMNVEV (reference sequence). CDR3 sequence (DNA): TGTGCCAGCAGTTTTACAGGGGACACCGGGGAGCTGTTTTTT. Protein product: CASSFTGDTGELFF.

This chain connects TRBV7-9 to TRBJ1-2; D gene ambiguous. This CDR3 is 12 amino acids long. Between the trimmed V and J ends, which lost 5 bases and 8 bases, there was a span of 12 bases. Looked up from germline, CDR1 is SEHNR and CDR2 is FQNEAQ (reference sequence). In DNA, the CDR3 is TGTGCCAGCAGCCCAATTCCGTCAGGCTACACCTTC. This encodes CASSPIPSGYTF.

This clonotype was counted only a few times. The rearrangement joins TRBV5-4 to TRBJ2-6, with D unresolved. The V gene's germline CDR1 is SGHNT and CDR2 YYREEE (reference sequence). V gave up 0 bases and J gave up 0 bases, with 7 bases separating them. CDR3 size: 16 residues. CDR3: CASSLDQFSGANVLTF. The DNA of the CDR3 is TGTGCCAGCAGCTTGGATCAATTCTCTGGGGCCAACGTCCTGACTTTC.

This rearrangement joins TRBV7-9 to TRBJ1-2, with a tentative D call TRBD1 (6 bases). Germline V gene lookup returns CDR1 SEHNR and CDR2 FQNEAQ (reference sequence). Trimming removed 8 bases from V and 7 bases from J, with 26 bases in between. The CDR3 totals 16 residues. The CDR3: CASHSGLDGGHSGYTF. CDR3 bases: TGTGCCAGCCACTCCGGACTGGATGGGGGGCACTCTGGCTACACCTTC.

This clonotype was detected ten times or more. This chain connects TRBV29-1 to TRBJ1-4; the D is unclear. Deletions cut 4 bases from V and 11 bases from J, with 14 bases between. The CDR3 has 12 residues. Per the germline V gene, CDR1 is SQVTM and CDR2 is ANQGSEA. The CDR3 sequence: CSVAQAAGKLFF. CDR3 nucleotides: TGCAGCGTTGCCCAAGCGGCGGGGAAACTGTTTTTT.

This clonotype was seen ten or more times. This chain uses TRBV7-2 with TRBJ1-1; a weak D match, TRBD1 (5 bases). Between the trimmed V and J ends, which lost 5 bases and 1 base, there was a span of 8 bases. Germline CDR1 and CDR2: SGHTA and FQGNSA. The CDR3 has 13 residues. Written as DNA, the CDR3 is TGTGCCAGCAGCATACAGGAGAACACTGAAGCTTTCTTT. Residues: CASSIQENTEAFF.

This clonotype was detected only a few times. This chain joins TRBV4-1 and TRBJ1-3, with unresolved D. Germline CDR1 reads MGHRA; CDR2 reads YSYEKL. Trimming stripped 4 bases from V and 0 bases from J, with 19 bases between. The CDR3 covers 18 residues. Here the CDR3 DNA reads TGCGCCAGCAGCCCGATTTTGCAGCAAAAAAGCTCTGGAAACACCATATATTTT. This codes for CASSPILQQKSSGNTIYF.

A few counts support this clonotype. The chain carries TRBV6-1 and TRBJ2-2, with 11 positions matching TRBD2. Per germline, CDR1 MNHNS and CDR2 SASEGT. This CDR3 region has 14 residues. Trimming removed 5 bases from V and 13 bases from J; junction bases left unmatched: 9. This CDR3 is CASSTSRLAGGLFF. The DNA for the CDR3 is TGTGCCAGCAGTACCTCGAGGCTAGCGGGAGGGCTGTTTTTT.